This T cell receptor beta chain was sequenced in a study of graft-versus-host responses after intestinal transplantation. Study at large: The transplants performed in recipients were multivisceral, liver-intestinal, or isolated intestinal.

General study results and limits: Peak circulating GvH clone levels were associated with early post-transplant HvG declines. Marrow from the recipient contained GvH clones, some of which had appeared first in ileum or blood.

Worth noting for this clone: As yet, its antigen is unknown.

Repertoires were generated with immunoSEQ multiplex PCR, while TCRdb's copy carries only in-frame clones and drops some. The sample has about 97,000 clones, approximately 92% seen once. V was shortened by 3 bases and J by 2 bases, with 7 bases between the two germline ends. Germline values: CDR1 MNHEY, CDR2 SMNVEV (reference sequence). The CDR3 totals 13 residues. The sample here was PBMCs, taken around 68 weeks after intestinal transplant. The chain links TRBV27 to TRBJ1-2, with D possibly matching TRBD1 (5 bases). The receptor comes from a human patient who received an intestinal transplant, so some T cells may come from the graft donor. This chain's CDR3 is CASSLSGNYGYTF. CDR3 DNA: TGTGCCAGCAGTTTGTCAGGGAACTATGGCTACACCTTC.